The present TCR beta chain was sequenced within a study of blood T cell repertoires in COVID-19. In the original analysis: Estimated nucleated cell counts came from reference gene primer amplification. Generated by immunoSEQ multiplex PCR, the TCRdb table keeps only in-frame clones and is missing some. The V and J calls and clone size come from that table; D and trimming were worked out from the DNA. The sample yields fewer than 250,000 clones, roughly 84% seen once. V was clipped by 4 bases and J by 6 bases, with 11 bases between them. The CDR3 totals 14 residues. The germline CDR1 and CDR2 sequences are SGHDT and YYEEEE. Either two negative PCRs, clearance, or symptom resolution qualified Cohort 3 donors as recovered.

The sequence came from a woman aged 40-49 years who had recovered from COVID-19. The sample comprised PBMCs or T cells enriched from blood (not recorded which). This chain links TRBV5-6 with TRBJ1-6; D unresolved. The CDR3 region is CASSIERFNSPLHF. The CDR3 DNA follows: TGTGCCAGCAGCATCGAGAGATTTAATTCACCCCTCCACTTT.